This is a list of T cell receptor beta chains from one sample in a study of blood T cell repertoires in COVID-19. Profiled with immunoSEQ multiplex PCR; TCRdb holds only in-frame clones, not every one. In the table there are approximately 240,000 clones, 75% to 95% of which are singletons. Sequenced sample: PBMCs or T cells enriched from blood (not recorded which). These receptors were obtained from a woman aged 18-35 years who had recovered from COVID-19. CDR3s include the opening cysteine and the closing phenylalanine or tryptophan. The D gene is left open where the match is weak. Clone size appears in some rows only: once, few, many, or a class for an expanded clone.

>TRBD2|14|TRBV25-1|NA|TRBJ2-7
TGTGCCAGCAACCCGTCGGGAGGGCAGGGCGAGCAGTACTTC
CASNPSGGQGEQYF
>NA|16|TRBV29-1|NA|TRBJ1-2
TGCAGCGTTGTGTTTTATTTGACGGCCCAGGGCTATGGCTACACCTTC
CSVVFYLTAQGYGYTF
>NA|13|TRBV6-2/TRBV6-3|NA|TRBJ1-1
TGTGCCAGCAGTTACTCGGAGGGCCTTAGCGCTTTCTTT
CASSYSEGLSAFF
>TRBD1|14|TRBV28|NA|TRBJ2-5
TGTGCCAGCAGTCCGGGACAGGGTATGAAGACCCAGTACTTC
CASSPGQGMKTQYF
>TRBD1|15|TRBV6-6|once|TRBJ2-4
TGTGCCAGCAGTTACTCGGGACAGGGAAAAAACATTCAGTACTTC
CASSYSGQGKNIQYF
>TRBD2|18|TRBV7-8|NA|TRBJ2-5
TGTGCCAGCAGCTTAGTGGGGTGGCTAGCGGGGTCCCAAGAGACCCAGTACTTC
CASSLVGWLAGSQETQYF
>NA|14|TRBV19|NA|TRBJ2-2
TGTGCCAGTAGTATAACTGAGAACACCGGGGAGCTGTTTTTT
CASSITENTGELFF
>NA|14|TRBV20-1|NA|TRBJ1-2
TGCAGTGCTAGTAGGGTGGGGCCGTTGGATGGCTACACCTTC
CSASRVGPLDGYTF
>NA|15|TRBV5-1|NA|TRBJ1-2
TGCGCCAGCAGCACCGTGGGGGGGCTGGCCTATGGCTACACCTTC
CASSTVGGLAYGYTF
>NA|15|TRBV19|NA|TRBJ1-6
TGTGCCAGTAGTCCCTGGACAAGTAGAAGTTCACCCCTCCACTTT
CASSPWTSRSSPLHF
>TRBD1|15|TRBV6-5|NA|TRBJ2-1
TGTGCCAGCAGTTATACGACAGGGTCGTACAATGAGCAGTTCTTC
CASSYTTGSYNEQFF
>NA|16|TRBV4-2|NA|TRBJ1-2
TGTGCCAGCAGCCCTGATCGAAATCAGGGTTTCTATGGCTACACCTTC
CASSPDRNQGFYGYTF
>TRBD2|17|TRBV18|NA|TRBJ2-1
TGTGCCAGCTCACCTAACGGACTAGCGTCCGTATACAATGAGCAGTTCTTC
CASSPNGLASVYNEQFF
>NA|14|TRBV9|NA|TRBJ2-2
TGTGCCAGCAGCGTACTTCTTAACACCGGGGAGCTGTTTTTT
CASSVLLNTGELFF
>NA|13|TRBV7-3|NA|TRBJ1-2
TGTGCCAGCAGCTTATGGGAGGGCTATGGCTACACCTTC
CASSLWEGYGYTF
>NA|15|TRBV3-1/TRBV3-2|NA|TRBJ2-3
TGTGCCAGCAGACAAGATTTGGGGCACGCAGATACGCAGTATTTT
CASRQDLGHADTQYF
>NA|14|TRBV18|NA|TRBJ1-6
TGTGCCAGCTCTTGGAGAGGGGGTAATTCACCCCTCCACTTT
CASSWRGGNSPLHF